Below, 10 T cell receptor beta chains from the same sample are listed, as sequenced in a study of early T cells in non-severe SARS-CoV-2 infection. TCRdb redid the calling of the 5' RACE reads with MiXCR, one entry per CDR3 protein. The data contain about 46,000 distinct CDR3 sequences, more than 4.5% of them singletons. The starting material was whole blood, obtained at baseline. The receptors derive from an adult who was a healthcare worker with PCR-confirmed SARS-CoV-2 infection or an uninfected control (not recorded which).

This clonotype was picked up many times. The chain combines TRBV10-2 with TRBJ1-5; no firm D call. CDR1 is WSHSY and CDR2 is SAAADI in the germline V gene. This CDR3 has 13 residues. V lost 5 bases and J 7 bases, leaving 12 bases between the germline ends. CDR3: CASSPNWPQPQHF. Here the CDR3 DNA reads TGCGCCAGCAGTCCTAACTGGCCCCAGCCCCAGCATTTT.

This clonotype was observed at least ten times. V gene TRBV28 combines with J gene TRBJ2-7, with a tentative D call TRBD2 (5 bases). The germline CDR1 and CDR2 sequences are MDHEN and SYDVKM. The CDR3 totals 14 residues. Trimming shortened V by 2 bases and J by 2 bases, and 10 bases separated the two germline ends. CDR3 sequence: CASSLRLAAYEQYF. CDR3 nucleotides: TGTGCCAGCAGTTTAAGGCTAGCCGCCTACGAGCAGTACTTC.

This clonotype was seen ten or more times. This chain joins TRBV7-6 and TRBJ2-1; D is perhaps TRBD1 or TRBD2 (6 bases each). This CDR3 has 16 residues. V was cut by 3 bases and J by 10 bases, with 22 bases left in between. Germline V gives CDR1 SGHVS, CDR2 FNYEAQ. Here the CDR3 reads CASSLRGPDSPGEQFF. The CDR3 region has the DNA TGTGCCAGCAGCTTGCGGGGACCGGACAGCCCAGGAGAGCAGTTCTTC.

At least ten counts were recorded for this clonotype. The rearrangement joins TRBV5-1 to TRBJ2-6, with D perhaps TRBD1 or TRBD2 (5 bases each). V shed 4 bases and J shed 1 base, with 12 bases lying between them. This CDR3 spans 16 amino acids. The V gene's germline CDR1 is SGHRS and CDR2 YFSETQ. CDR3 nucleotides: TGCGCCAGCAGCCTCACGGGGACGTCTGGGGCCAACGTCCTGACTTTC. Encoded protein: CASSLTGTSGANVLTF.

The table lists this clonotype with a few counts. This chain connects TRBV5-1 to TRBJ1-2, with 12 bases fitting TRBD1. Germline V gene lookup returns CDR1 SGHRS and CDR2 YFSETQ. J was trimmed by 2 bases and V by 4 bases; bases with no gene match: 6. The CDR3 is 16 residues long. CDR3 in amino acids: CASSKGTGGANYGYTF. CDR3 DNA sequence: TGCGCCAGCAGCAAAGGGACAGGGGGCGCGAACTATGGCTACACCTTC.

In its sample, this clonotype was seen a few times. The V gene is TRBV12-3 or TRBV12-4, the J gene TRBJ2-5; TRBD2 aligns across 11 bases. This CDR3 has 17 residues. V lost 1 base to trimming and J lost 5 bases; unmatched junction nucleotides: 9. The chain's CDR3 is CASSLGIAGGPQETQYF. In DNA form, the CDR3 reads TGTGCCAGCAGTTTAGGGATAGCGGGAGGGCCTCAGGAGACCCAGTACTTC.

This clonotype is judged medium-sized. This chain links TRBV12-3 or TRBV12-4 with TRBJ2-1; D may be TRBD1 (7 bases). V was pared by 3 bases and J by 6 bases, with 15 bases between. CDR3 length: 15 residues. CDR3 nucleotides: TGTGCCAGCAGTTTTGCCAGGGGGGACTTCAATGAGCAGTTCTTC. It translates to CASSFARGDFNEQFF.

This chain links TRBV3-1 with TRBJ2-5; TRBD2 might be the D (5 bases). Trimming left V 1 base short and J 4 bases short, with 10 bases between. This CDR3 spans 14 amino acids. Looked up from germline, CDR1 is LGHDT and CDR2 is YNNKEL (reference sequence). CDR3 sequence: CASSQVEGTETQYF. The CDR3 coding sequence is TGTGCCAGCAGCCAAGTCGAGGGTACAGAGACCCAGTACTTC.

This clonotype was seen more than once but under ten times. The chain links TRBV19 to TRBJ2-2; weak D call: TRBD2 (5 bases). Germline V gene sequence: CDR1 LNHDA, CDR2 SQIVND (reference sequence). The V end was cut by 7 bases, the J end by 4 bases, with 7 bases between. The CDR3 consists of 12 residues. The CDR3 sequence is CASTLATGELFF. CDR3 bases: TGTGCCAGTACCCTAGCCACCGGGGAGCTGTTTTTT. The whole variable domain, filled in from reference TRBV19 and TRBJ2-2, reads DGGITQSPKYLFRKEGQNVTLSCEQNLNHDAMYWYRQDPGQGLRLIYYSQIVNDFQKGDIAEGYSVSREKKESFPLTVTSAQKNPTAFYLCASTLATGELFFGEGSRLTVL.

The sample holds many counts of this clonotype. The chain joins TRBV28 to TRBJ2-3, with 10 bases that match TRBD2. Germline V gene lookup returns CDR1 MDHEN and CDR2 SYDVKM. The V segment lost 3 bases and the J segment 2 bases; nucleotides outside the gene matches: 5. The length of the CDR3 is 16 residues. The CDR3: CASSFPGTSDTDTQYF. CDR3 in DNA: TGTGCCAGCAGTTTCCCCGGGACTAGCGACACAGATACGCAGTATTTT.